This T cell receptor beta chain was captured by sequencing in a study of post-analysis software for immune sequencing data. Findings and limits, study-wide: When patients were compared with controls, 4 or 5 TRBV segments were more frequent, TRBV5-6, TRBV5-1 and TRBV20-1 among them.

The library was made from cDNA and included unique molecular identifiers. TCRdb ran MiXCR on the PCR reads and lists one entry per CDR3 protein. Among about 380,000 distinct CDR3 sequences listed, roughly 36% were seen once. On this clonotype: The antigen is undetermined.

CDR3 length equals 16 residues. The germline CDR1 and CDR2 sequences are MGHRA and YSYEKL. The J segment lost 2 bases and the V segment lost 6 bases, leaving 13 bases of the junction unmatched. The TCR was taken from a girl between 5 and 17 years old with multiple sclerosis. This sequence joins TRBV4-1 and TRBJ2-7; 7 bases are a match to TRBD2. Material: blood. CDR3 region: CASSPFESGNTYEQYF. The CDR3 DNA is TGCGCCAGCAGTCCTTTCGAGAGCGGGAACACCTACGAGCAGTACTTC.